The 17 T cell receptor beta chains below come from one sample, sequenced in a study of blood T cell repertoires in COVID-19. Assay: immunoSEQ multiplex PCR; the TCRdb copy retains only in-frame clones and omits some. The sample holds some 250,000 clones; around four fifths are singletons and the top ten take roughly 8.7%. The sample taken for sequencing was peripheral blood. These receptors were obtained from a man in his forties with active or convalescent COVID-19.

This clone was counted a single time. The chain recombines TRBV4-3 with TRBJ2-7; 9 nucleotides align to TRBD2. The germline V gene has CDR1 LGHNA and CDR2 YSLEER. The V and J ends lost 0 bases and 5 bases, in that order; junction bases with no gene match: 5. The CDR3 has 15 residues. The CDR3 DNA reads as TGCGCCAGCAGCCAAGATAGGCGACTAGCGGACGAGCAGTACTTC. It encodes CASSQDRRLADEQYF.

The CDR3 bases are TGTGCCAGCAGCTTTCATGGCAGATACTATGGCTACACCTTC. Translation gives CASSFHGRYYGYTF. The V and J genes are TRBV7-2 and TRBJ1-2; D remains ambiguous. Germline CDR1 SGHTA, CDR2 FQGNSA. V was cut by 3 bases and J by 3 bases, with 11 bases left in between. The CDR3 loop spans 14 amino acids.

This sequence joins TRBV11-2 and TRBJ2-2; no definite D call. V lost 2 bases and J lost 8, with 6 bases in between. This CDR3 has 12 residues. The germline V gene has CDR1 SGHAT and CDR2 FQNNGV. CDR3 nucleotide sequence: TGTGCCAGCAGCTTATTGGAGGGGGAGCTGTTTTTT. Its protein is CASSLLEGELFF.

This clone was observed a single time. The chain recombines TRBV12-3 or TRBV12-4 with TRBJ1-6; D remains ambiguous. Trimming cost V 8 bases and J 4 bases, with 9 bases left between them. The CDR3 contains 13 residues. The CDR3 loop is CASSPQYNSPLHF. The CDR3 coding sequence is TGTGCCAGCTCCCCTCAGTATAATTCACCCCTCCACTTT.

The chain carries TRBV6-1 and TRBJ2-7; possibly TRBD1 for D (5 bases). The CDR3 consists of 14 residues. Trimming pared 3 bases from V and 6 bases from J, leaving 15 bases between. Germline lookup yields CDR1 MNHNS and CDR2 SASEGT. The CDR3 DNA is TGTGCCAGCAGTGACGTATTTGGGGCACGCGAGCAGTACTTC. It specifies CASSDVFGAREQYF.

J is TRBJ2-1 and V is TRBV12-2; TRBD2 was called by the table and not checked on the DNA. TRBV12-2 is reported as a pseudogene. CDR3 length equals 17 residues. The CDR3 is CASRTWSDSTGYNEQFF. The CDR3 nucleotides read TGTGCAAGTCGCACTTGGTCCGACTCGACGGGGTACAATGAGCAGTTCTTC.

This rearrangement joins TRBV7-2 to TRBJ1-2; D possibly corresponds to TRBD1 (5 bases). This CDR3 has 14 residues. Germline lookup yields CDR1 SGHTA and CDR2 FQGNSA. V shed 1 base and J shed 7 bases, with 13 bases lying between them. In nucleotides, the CDR3 is TGTGCCAGCAGCTTAGTTCTCCAGGGCAGTGGCTACACCTTC. Protein product: CASSLVLQGSGYTF. Drawing the rest from reference TRBV7-2 and TRBJ1-2, the complete variable domain is GAGVSQSPSNKVTEKGKDVELRCDPISGHTALYWYRQSLGQGLEFLIYFQGNSAPDKSGLPSDRFSAERTGGSVSTLTIQRTQQEDSAVYLCASSLVLQGSGYTFGSGTRLTVV.

The chain carries TRBV5-1 and TRBJ2-1, with 10 bases lining up with TRBD2. After removal of 2 bases from V and 7 bases from J, the junction contained 6 bases not matched to a gene. CDR1 and CDR2 (germline): SGHRS, YFSETQ. The CDR3 runs 15 residues. The CDR3 reads CASSFLAGVGNEQFF. For the CDR3, the DNA is TGCGCCAGCAGCTTTCTAGCGGGAGTAGGAAATGAGCAGTTCTTC.

The J gene is TRBJ2-5, the V gene TRBV5-6; D gene ambiguous. The V and J ends lost 0 bases and 2 bases respectively, with 8 bases between them. The CDR3 sequence is 14 residues long. CDR1 is SGHDT and CDR2 is YYEEEE in the germline V gene. The CDR3 region is CASSLGQKQETQYF. The CDR3 DNA follows: TGTGCCAGCAGCTTGGGGCAGAAACAAGAGACCCAGTACTTC.

J is TRBJ1-3 and V is TRBV5-4, with a weak D call TRBD1 (5 bases). The CDR3 spans 16 residues. Trimming removed 2 bases at V and 0 bases at J, with 12 bases between. Germline V gene data show CDR1 as SGHNT and CDR2 as YYREEE (reference sequence). Here the CDR3 DNA reads TGTGCCAGCAGCTTCAGGGACTCAACCTCTGGAAACACCATATATTTT. It yields the protein CASSFRDSTSGNTIYF.

The chain is built from TRBV9 and TRBJ1-1; a possible D gene is TRBD1 (5 bases). CDR3 length: 13 amino acids. Germline CDR1 reads SGDLS; CDR2 reads YYNGEE. V dropped 4 bases and J dropped 9 bases, with 16 bases sitting between them. The CDR3 nucleotides are TGTGCCAGCAGCCCGGGCCCCGCAGGGCAAGCTTTCTTT. Its protein product is CASSPGPAGQAFF.

V gene TRBV27 combines with J gene TRBJ2-1; 9 bases match TRBD2. The V gene's germline CDR1 is MNHEY and CDR2 SMNVEV (reference sequence). CDR3 length: 15 amino acids. The trim removed 2 bases at V and 10 bases at J, leaving 9 bases unmatched. The chain's CDR3 is CASSLAGGARSEQFF. The CDR3 bases are TGTGCCAGCAGTTTAGCGGGAGGGGCAAGGAGCGAGCAGTTCTTC.

The rearrangement joins TRBV19 to TRBJ1-2; 10 bases are a match to TRBD1. V lost 6 bases to trimming and J lost 7 bases; unmatched junction nucleotides: 8. The CDR3 is 14 amino acids. Germline CDR1 is LNHDA and CDR2 is SQIVND (reference sequence). In nucleotides, the CDR3 is TGTGCCAGTAGGCTGGGGACAGGGGATGGTGGCTACACCTTC. It specifies CASRLGTGDGGYTF.

This chain connects TRBV7-2 to TRBJ2-7; tentative D call: TRBD2 (7 bases). With 0 bases removed from V and 2 bases from J, the gap between germline ends came to 11 bases. Germline V gene lookup returns CDR1 SGHTA and CDR2 FQGNSA. There are 15 residues in the CDR3. In nucleotides, the CDR3 is TGTGCCAGCAGCTTAGCAGGGGGGGGAACCTACGAGCAGTACTTC. Amino acids: CASSLAGGGTYEQYF.

The V and J genes are TRBV7-8 and TRBJ1-4; 7 positions match TRBD1. From germline, CDR1 is SGHVS and CDR2 FQNEAQ. This CDR3 contains 14 residues. Trimming at V came to 5 bases and at J to 7 bases, leaving 7 bases not matched to a gene. The CDR3 here is CASSPQTGFEKLFF. As DNA, the CDR3 is TGTGCCAGCAGCCCCCAGACAGGGTTTGAAAAACTGTTTTTT.

Details on this clone: A read error may account for a junction end that differs from germline. The chain recombines TRBV18 with TRBJ1-1; the match to TRBD1 covers 9 bases. Germline CDR1 KGHSH, CDR2 LQKENI. CDR3 length: 14 amino acids. CDR3 in DNA: TGTGCCAGCTCCCCACAGGGGGCCAACACTGAAGCTTTCTTT. It codes for CASSPQGANTEAFF.

This sequence joins TRBV4-3 and TRBJ1-1; 9 nucleotides agree with TRBD1. The CDR3 contains 16 residues. Per the germline V gene, CDR1 is LGHNA and CDR2 is YSLEER. V lost 4 bases to trimming and J lost 1 base; unmatched junction nucleotides: 7. The CDR3 DNA reads TGCGCCAGCAGCCCGGGGACAGGGCTGGGGAACACTGAAGCTTTCTTT. This sequence encodes CASSPGTGLGNTEAFF.